The subject of this entry is one T cell receptor beta chain. This specimen belongs to a study of blood T cell repertoires in COVID-19. Study context: Sites in the United States, Italy and Spain provided acute and convalescent COVID-19 samples. Nucleic acid was either cDNA or gDNA, and it came from T cells, B-cell-depleted T cells, or PBMCs.

The CDR3 consists of 18 residues. Trimming cost V 1 base and J 0 bases; bases outside gene matches: 6. Germline lookup yields CDR1 LGHDT and CDR2 YNNKEL (reference sequence). Authors' analysis steps: Using reference gene primer amplification, nucleated cell counts were estimated. TCRdb's copy holds only in-frame clones and misses some; the assay was immunoSEQ multiplex PCR. V and J calls and clone size are given by that table; D and trimming were obtained from the DNA. This table has some 160,000 clones, approximately 87% appearing once. The chain couples TRBV3-1 (or the pseudogene TRBV3-2) to TRBJ1-6, with TRBD1 identical over 7 bases. The specimen was peripheral blood. The receptor comes from a woman in her seventies with acute or convalescent COVID-19. DNA for the CDR3: TGTGCCAGCAGCCAAGTATTCAGGGGGAGCTCCTATAATTCACCCCTCCACTTT. Residues: CASSQVFRGSSYNSPLHF.